Listed here are 24 T cell receptor beta chains from one sample, sequenced in a study of T cell repertoires in cytomegalovirus infection. TCRdb reprocessed the reads via MiXCR and lists one record per CDR3 protein. The sample gives tens of thousands of distinct CDR3 sequences, around 20% of which show up once; just under 80% is in the top ten. Their recognized antigens are unknown. Sequences were derived from CD8+ T cells from cultured PBMCs, sampled from culture after CMV antigen stimulation. Every receptor here comes from a human donor in good health (CMV status not recorded). Some clones in this sample may be carry-over from other donors' samples.

This clonotype was counted a few times. The chain carries TRBV24-1 and TRBJ1-5, with D tentatively TRBD1 (5 bases). From germline, CDR1 is KGHDR and CDR2 SFDVKD. This CDR3 is 14 amino acids long. V lost 5 bases and J 3 bases, leaving 10 bases between the germline ends. The CDR3 DNA reads as TGTGCCACCAGTGCAGGGCGCGACAATCAGCCCCAGCATTTT. This encodes CATSAGRDNQPQHF.

In DNA, the CDR3 is TGTGCCAGCGAGGGCAGCGCCTACGAGCAGTACTTC. This translates into CASEGSAYEQYF. V is TRBV7-9 and J is TRBJ2-7; D is perhaps TRBD2 (5 bases). This CDR3 comprises 12 residues. Looked up from germline, CDR1 is SEHNR and CDR2 is FQNEAQ (reference sequence). Trimming removed 8 bases from V and 2 bases from J, with 10 bases in between.

A word on this clonotype: An end of the junction differs from the germline gene, which may be a read error. The rearrangement joins TRBV7-4 to TRBJ1-5; D might be TRBD1 (5 bases). CDR1 is SGHVT, CDR2 SQSDAQ, per germline. This CDR3 has 12 amino acids. CDR3 DNA: TGTGCCATCAGCCAAGGGGCTCAGCCCCAGCATTTT. Its translation is CAISQGAQPQHF.

The chain recombines TRBV20-1 with TRBJ1-3; TRBD1 might be the D (5 bases). The germline V and J ends were trimmed by 3 bases and 8 bases, with 14 bases remaining between them. CDR3 length equals 13 residues. Germline lookup yields CDR1 DFQATT and CDR2 SNEGSKA (reference sequence). CDR3 region: CSASGGDRDTIYF. The DNA for the CDR3 is TGCAGTGCTAGCGGGGGTGACCGGGACACCATATATTTT.

The chain couples TRBV7-2 to TRBJ1-2; no definite D call. There are 16 residues in the CDR3. The ends were cut back, 4 bases at V and 0 bases at J, with 15 bases in the middle. Per the germline V gene, CDR1 is SGHTA and CDR2 is FQGNSA. CDR3 nucleotides: TGTGCCAGCAGCTCTTTGACGGAAAGTCCTAACTATGGCTACACCTTC. This sequence encodes CASSSLTESPNYGYTF. Together with reference TRBV7-2 and TRBJ1-2, the CDR3 gives the full variable domain: GAGVSQSPSNKVTEKGKDVELRCDPISGHTALYWYRQSLGQGLEFLIYFQGNSAPDKSGLPSDRFSAERTGGSVSTLTIQRTQQEDSAVYLCASSSLTESPNYGYTFGSGTRLTVV.

The chain combines TRBV6-1 with TRBJ1-6, with TRBD1 matching 9 bases. V was clipped by 2 bases and J by 6 bases; unmatched bases: 2. The CDR3 sequence is 15 residues long. Per germline, CDR1 MNHNS and CDR2 SASEGT. The CDR3 bases are TGTGCCAGCAGTGAAATGGGACAGGGTAATTCACCCCTCCACTTT. This sequence encodes CASSEMGQGNSPLHF.

This clonotype has a handful of counts. J is TRBJ2-3 and V is TRBV6-5; 8 nucleotides match TRBD1. Germline values: CDR1 MNHEY, CDR2 SVGAGI. Germline trimming cut 6 bases from V and 2 bases from J; bases unmatched to any gene: 13. This CDR3 has 17 amino acids. CDR3 nucleotides: TGTGCCAGCAGGGCCCTTTTCTGGACAGGGTTCACAGATACGCAGTATTTT. It is translated as CASRALFWTGFTDTQYF.

The rearrangement joins TRBV6-2 or TRBV6-3 to TRBJ2-3; D is uncertain. CDR1 and CDR2 from the germline V gene are MNHEY and SVGEGT. This CDR3 is built from 15 residues. The V gene lost 2 bases and the J gene lost 6 bases, with 15 bases spanning the gap. The CDR3 nucleotides read TGTGCCAGCAGTTACAGAGCCGGACCCATTGATACGCAGTATTTT. This encodes CASSYRAGPIDTQYF.

This clonotype was detected ten times or more. The V and J genes are TRBV7-2 and TRBJ1-5; maybe TRBD1 (5 bases). The CDR3 loop spans 16 amino acids. The V gene lost 2 bases and the J gene lost 0 bases, with 11 bases spanning the gap. CDR1 is SGHTA, CDR2 FQGNSA, per germline. The CDR3 DNA is TGTGCCAGCAGCTTAAACTGGGGCATTAGCAATCAGCCCCAGCATTTT. Its translation: CASSLNWGISNQPQHF.

V gene TRBV12-3 or TRBV12-4 combines with J gene TRBJ2-5; no definite D call. V was shortened by 2 bases and J by 6 bases, with 10 bases between the two germline ends. The CDR3 covers 13 residues. This CDR3 is CASSLSAWKTQYF. The CDR3 nucleotides are TGTGCCAGCAGTTTAAGTGCGTGGAAGACCCAGTACTTC.

The chain employs TRBV20-1 and TRBJ2-1; TRBD2 matches 8 bases. The CDR3 contains 16 residues. Looked up from germline, CDR1 is DFQATT and CDR2 is SNEGSKA (reference sequence). V trimming: 0 bases; J trimming: 2 bases; junction bases outside the gene matches: 6. The CDR3 bases are TGCAGTGCTAGAGATCCGGCGGGGGGAACCTACAATGAGCAGTTCTTC. Residues: CSARDPAGGTYNEQFF.

This clonotype was detected ten times or more. The chain uses TRBV6-1 and TRBJ2-1; D tentatively fits TRBD1 or TRBD2 (5 bases each). Per germline, CDR1 MNHNS and CDR2 SASEGT. This CDR3 spans 15 amino acids. The V and J ends lost 1 base and 3 bases respectively, with 10 bases between them. The CDR3 loop reads CASSEVSGGYNEQFF. The CDR3 DNA reads TGTGCCAGCAGTGAAGTCTCTGGGGGCTACAATGAGCAGTTCTTC.

The rearrangement links TRBV3-1 to TRBJ2-7, with TRBD2 identical over 8 bases. The CDR3 covers 14 residues. Germline values: CDR1 LGHDT, CDR2 YNNKEL (reference sequence). V lost 5 bases to trimming and J lost 0 bases; unmatched junction nucleotides: 3. The CDR3 reads CASSAGGASYEQYF. CDR3 bases: TGTGCCAGCAGCGCGGGGGGCGCCTCCTACGAGCAGTACTTC.

The genes are TRBV7-2 and TRBJ1-6; D is undetermined. Germline V gene data show CDR1 as SGHTA and CDR2 as FQGNSA. With 6 bases removed from V and 8 bases from J, the gap between germline ends came to 8 bases. The CDR3 runs to 12 residues. CDR3 sequence: CASRDRYSPLHF. Here the CDR3 DNA reads TGTGCCAGCAGGGATCGGTATTCACCCCTCCACTTT.

The chain couples TRBV4-2 to TRBJ2-7; 8 nucleotides line up with TRBD1. The CDR3 has 14 amino acids. The V gene's germline CDR1 is LGHNA and CDR2 YNFKEQ. V trimming: 4 bases; J trimming: 4 bases; junction bases outside the gene matches: 6. The CDR3 here is CASSPTGGQYEQYF. In nucleotides, the CDR3 is TGTGCCAGCAGCCCTACAGGGGGTCAGTACGAGCAGTACTTC.

This chain joins TRBV6-6 and TRBJ2-1; perhaps TRBD2 as D (6 bases). The CDR3 sequence is 17 residues long. From germline, CDR1 is MNHNY and CDR2 SVGAGI (reference sequence). Trimming removed 0 bases at V and 5 bases at J, with 17 bases between. Here the CDR3 DNA reads TGTGCCAGCAGTTACTCGGGCGGGACCGCCCAAAACAATGAGCAGTTCTTC. Translation: CASSYSGGTAQNNEQFF.

This clonotype was seen a handful of times. V and J are TRBV6-2 or TRBV6-3 and TRBJ1-1; D gene unclear. Germline V gene lookup returns CDR1 MNHEY and CDR2 SVGEGT. V lost 7 bases to trimming and J lost 5 bases, with 11 bases between them. The CDR3 is 12 amino acids. The chain's CDR3 is CASNRDSTEAFF. In nucleotides, the CDR3 is TGTGCCAGCAACCGGGATTCTACTGAAGCTTTCTTT.

The V call is TRBV9, the J call TRBJ1-5; tentative D call: TRBD1 (5 bases). CDR1 is SGDLS, CDR2 YYNGEE, per germline. The length of the CDR3 is 14 residues. Trimming stripped 3 bases from V and 3 bases from J, with 10 bases between. CDR3 nucleotide sequence: TGTGCCAGCAGCGCAGGGTCTTACAATCAGCCCCAGCATTTT. This codes for CASSAGSYNQPQHF.

This rearrangement joins TRBV27 to TRBJ1-2; possible D gene TRBD1, 6 bases. Germline lookup yields CDR1 MNHEY and CDR2 SMNVEV (reference sequence). The CDR3 spans 15 residues. Trimming took 2 bases from V and 4 from J, leaving 14 bases between them. DNA for the CDR3: TGTGCCAGCAGTTTAGTACTCGAGGGGGGCTATGGCTACACCTTC. Protein: CASSLVLEGGYGYTF.

This clonotype was found a few times. The chain recombines TRBV4-1 with TRBJ2-3, with 10 bases identical to TRBD2. The V gene end was trimmed by 1 base and the J gene end by 5 bases; junction bases not matched to a gene: 6. Germline-derived CDR1 and CDR2 are MGHRA and YSYEKL. This CDR3 spans 16 amino acids. The CDR3 here is CASSQGQAGGRDTQYF. CDR3 DNA sequence: TGCGCCAGCAGCCAAGGGCAAGCGGGGGGGAGAGATACGCAGTATTTT.

This clonotype came up a few times. CDR3 sequence (DNA): TGTGCCAGCAGCGGACGGTTTATGAACACTGAAGCTTTCTTT. Amino acids: CASSGRFMNTEAFF. The genes are TRBV12-3 or TRBV12-4 and TRBJ1-1, with no clear D. Trimming shortened V by 6 bases and J by 0 bases, and 11 bases separated the two germline ends. The CDR3 covers 14 residues.

The V and J genes are TRBV5-1 and TRBJ1-6, with 9 bases aligning to TRBD1. There are 18 residues in the CDR3. Germline CDR1 is SGHRS and CDR2 is YFSETQ. The V segment lost 2 bases and the J segment 3 bases; nucleotides outside the gene matches: 9. The DNA for the CDR3 is TGCGCCAGCAGCTTACAACCGAGGACAGGGGACTATAATTCACCCCTCCACTTT. It translates to CASSLQPRTGDYNSPLHF.

J is TRBJ2-2 and V is TRBV7-8; D gene unclear. The CDR3 contains 12 residues. Trimming took off 3 bases at V and 8 bases at J, with 7 bases between the two ends. Germline CDR1 SGHVS, CDR2 FQNEAQ. The chain's CDR3 is CASSLVTGELFF. DNA for the CDR3: TGTGCCAGCAGCTTGGTAACAGGGGAGCTGTTTTTT.

This clonotype was seen only a few times. This rearrangement joins TRBV27 to TRBJ2-7; a possible D gene is TRBD1 (5 bases). This CDR3 comprises 14 residues. V dropped 2 bases and J dropped 0 bases, with 8 bases sitting between them. From germline, CDR1 is MNHEY and CDR2 SMNVEV (reference sequence). The CDR3 reads CASSLQGLSYEQYF. CDR3 nucleotide sequence: TGTGCCAGCAGTTTACAGGGCCTCTCCTACGAGCAGTACTTC.